This TCR beta chain was documented in a study of blood T cell repertoires in COVID-19. Participants spanned ages 18 to 89 years and resided in around 25 US areas. The data were produced by immunoSEQ multiplex PCR, yet TCRdb's version contains in-frame clones alone and is incomplete. In the table there are some 400,000 clones, 87% of which are singletons. Sequencing was performed on PBMCs or T cells enriched from blood (not recorded which). The clonotype originates from a man aged 25-40 years who had recovered from COVID-19.

The CDR3 sequence: CASSQVTLRNTEAFF. The CDR3, as DNA: TGTGCCAGCAGCCAAGTTACCCTTAGGAACACTGAAGCTTTCTTT. The genes are TRBV14 and TRBJ1-1; the D is unclear. V lost 1 base and J 1 base, leaving 10 bases between the germline ends. This CDR3 is 15 amino acids long. CDR1 SGHDN and CDR2 FVKESK come from the germline V gene.